These 9 T cell receptor beta chains were sequenced from one sample in a study of T cells after yellow fever vaccination (dated by TCRdb to about 2019). Library preparation used 5' RACE. Sequencer: Illumina HiSeq 2500. TCRdb reanalyzed the raw reads on its own, using fastp at Q25 for trimming and MiXCR for clone calling, and kept in-frame beta chains. Each CDR3 protein gets just one entry, which takes the most common genes and DNA from the rows behind it. For this sample there are 310,000 or so distinct CDR3 sequences; 6.8% appear just once. Jointly, the top ten make up roughly a sixth of the sample. This specimen's treatment or condition label, interpreted: live attenuated yellow fever vaccine strain. The material sequenced was PBMCs, taken 45 days after the first yellow fever vaccination. The receptors shown here come from a man younger than 35 who received the YFV17D yellow fever vaccine.

V gene TRBV5-1 combines with J gene TRBJ2-5; D unclear. CDR3 size: 13 residues. Trimming left V 3 bases short and J 5 bases short, with 11 bases between. Germline loops: CDR1 SGHRS, CDR2 YFSETQ. CDR3 protein: CASSSQTSETQYF. DNA for the CDR3: TGCGCCAGCAGCTCCCAGACGTCGGAGACCCAGTACTTC.

The table lists this clonotype with a few counts. The gene calls are TRBV18 and TRBJ2-7; D remains unclear. Germline V gene lookup returns CDR1 KGHSH and CDR2 LQKENI. The V gene lost 0 bases and the J gene lost 3 bases, with 6 bases spanning the gap. CDR3 length equals 13 residues. For the CDR3, the DNA is TGTGCCAGCTCACCACCCGGCAGCTACGAGCAGTACGTC. Amino acid sequence: CASSPPGSYEQYV.

There are many counts of this clonotype. The chain uses TRBV20-1 and TRBJ2-2; TRBD2 is a possible D gene (6 bases). CDR3 size: 13 residues. Germline assignment: CDR1 DFQATT and CDR2 SNEGSKA (reference sequence). The ends were cut back, 3 bases at V and 1 base at J, with 6 bases in the middle. CDR3 bases: TGCAGTGCTAGGGGACTGAACACCGGGGAGCTGTTTTTT. It translates to CSARGLNTGELFF.

This clonotype has more than one count but fewer than ten. J is TRBJ2-3 and V is TRBV7-2, with D possibly TRBD2 on 5 matching bases. Germline V gene data show CDR1 as SGHTA and CDR2 as FQGNSA. The CDR3 runs 14 residues. V was pared by 5 bases and J by 6 bases, with 15 bases between. The CDR3 DNA sequence: TGTGCCAGCAGCCGCCCGGGATTGGGGGATACGCAGTATTTT. Residues: CASSRPGLGDTQYF.

The sample holds many counts of this clonotype. V gene TRBV5-6 combines with J gene TRBJ2-1; maybe TRBD2 (6 bases). The CDR3 consists of 18 residues. V gave up 0 bases and J gave up 0 bases, with 16 bases separating them. From germline, CDR1 is SGHDT and CDR2 YYEEEE. CDR3 sequence reads: CASSLGQPAGSSYNEQFF. The DNA for the CDR3 is TGTGCCAGCAGCTTGGGACAACCGGCCGGGAGCTCCTACAATGAGCAGTTCTTC.

This chain uses TRBV27 with TRBJ2-3; D remains unclear. The V end was cut by 2 bases, the J end by 5 bases, with 14 bases between. Germline V gives CDR1 MNHEY, CDR2 SMNVEV (reference sequence). The CDR3 is 15 amino acids. The CDR3 region is CASSLREWAGDTQYF. The CDR3 nucleotides read TGTGCCAGCAGTTTAAGAGAATGGGCCGGAGATACGCAGTATTTT.

This clonotype was seen only a few times. The chain has TRBV6-1 and TRBJ1-1, with 8 bases fitting TRBD1. CDR1 is MNHNS, CDR2 SASEGT, per germline. This CDR3 is 16 amino acids long. The J segment lost 1 base and the V segment lost 10 bases, leaving 14 bases of the junction unmatched. DNA for the CDR3: TGTGCCACCGTCAGGGACAGGAGTATGAAGAACACTGAAGCTTTCTTT. This translates into CATVRDRSMKNTEAFF.

The gene calls are TRBV7-9 and TRBJ1-1; 7 bases line up with TRBD1. V shed 5 bases, J shed 5 bases, and the junction held 8 bases outside the gene matches. Looked up from germline, CDR1 is SEHNR and CDR2 is FQNEAQ (reference sequence). The CDR3 loop spans 14 amino acids. CDR3: CASSAYRGETEAFF. The CDR3 DNA follows: TGTGCCAGCAGCGCCTACAGGGGAGAGACTGAAGCTTTCTTT.

The gene calls are TRBV4-2 and TRBJ2-1, with 7 bases lining up with TRBD2. Per germline, CDR1 LGHNA and CDR2 YNFKEQ. This CDR3 is built from 16 residues. Trimming at V came to 0 bases and at J to 4 bases, leaving 6 bases not matched to a gene. The CDR3 loop reads CASSQDLGGGYNEQFF. The CDR3, as DNA: TGTGCCAGCAGCCAAGATCTTGGGGGGGGATACAATGAGCAGTTCTTC.